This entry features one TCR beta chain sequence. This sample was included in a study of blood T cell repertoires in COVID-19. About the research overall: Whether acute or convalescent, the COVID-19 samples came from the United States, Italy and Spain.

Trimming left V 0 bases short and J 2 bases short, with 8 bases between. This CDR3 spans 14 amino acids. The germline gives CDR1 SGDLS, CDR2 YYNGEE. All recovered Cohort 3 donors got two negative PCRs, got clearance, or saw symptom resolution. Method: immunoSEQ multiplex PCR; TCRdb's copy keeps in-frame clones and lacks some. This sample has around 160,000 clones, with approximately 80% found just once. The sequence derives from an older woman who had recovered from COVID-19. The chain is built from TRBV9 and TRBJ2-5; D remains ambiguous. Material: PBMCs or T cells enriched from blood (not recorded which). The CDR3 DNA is TGTGCCAGCAGCGTAGAACAGTATCAAGAGACCCAGTACTTC. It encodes CASSVEQYQETQYF.